Listed here are 16 T cell receptor beta chains from one sample, sequenced in a study of T-cell memory formation after mild COVID-19. TCRdb reanalysed the 5' RACE reads using MiXCR and keeps one entry per CDR3 protein. The sample consists of about 390,000 distinct CDR3 sequences, roughly 15% of them appearing once. Sequencing was done on a sample of PBMCs or a T cell subset sorted from them (not recorded which). The source is a man between 18 and 35 years old who had mild COVID-19 (a few samples of this study predate the infection). Cell type and time point are not known.

This clonotype was seen more than once but under ten times. The chain employs TRBV15 and TRBJ2-1; TRBD2 matches 8 bases. The CDR3 is made up of 14 amino acids. The germline V gene has CDR1 LNHNV and CDR2 YYDKDF (reference sequence). V gave up 0 bases and J gave up 6 bases; unmatched junction bases: 1. The CDR3, as DNA: TGTGCCACCAGCAGAGAACGGGGGGGCAATGAGCAGTTCTTC. This translates into CATSRERGGNEQFF.

This chain connects TRBV6-1 to TRBJ2-3; tentatively, D is TRBD2 (6 bases). Germline loops: CDR1 MNHNS, CDR2 SASEGT. The CDR3 extends over 14 amino acids. Trimming removed 6 bases at V and 4 bases at J, with 14 bases between. The CDR3 sequence: CASRTRPGADTQYF. CDR3 in DNA: TGTGCCAGCAGAACCCGACCGGGGGCAGATACGCAGTATTTT.

This chain joins TRBV27 and TRBJ2-3; 12 positions match TRBD2. Trimming at V came to 8 bases and at J to 6 bases, leaving 6 bases not matched to a gene. CDR3 length: 14 residues. Germline assignment: CDR1 MNHEY and CDR2 SMNVEV (reference sequence). CDR3 bases: TGTGCCAGCCGTCTAGCGGGGGGGCTGGATACGCAGTATTTT. Protein product: CASRLAGGLDTQYF.

This clonotype was picked up a small number of times. The chain joins TRBV6-5 to TRBJ2-1, with a weak D call TRBD1 (8 bases). Trimming took off 8 bases at V and 1 base at J, with 15 bases between the two ends. The CDR3 sequence is 15 residues long. Germline assignment: CDR1 MNHEY and CDR2 SVGAGI. The CDR3 coding sequence is TGTGCCAGCTCCGGACAGGGAGGGTCCTACAATGAGCAGTTCTTC. Translation: CASSGQGGSYNEQFF.

CDR3 DNA sequence: TGCGCCAGCACATGGATGGGGACCTATAATTCACCCCTCCACTTT. Protein product: CASTWMGTYNSPLHF. J is TRBJ1-6 and V is TRBV5-1; no reliable D call. Germline V gene data show CDR1 as SGHRS and CDR2 as YFSETQ. V dropped 6 bases and J dropped 2 bases, with 12 bases sitting between them. CDR3 length equals 15 residues.

The chain combines TRBV3-1 with TRBJ2-2, with 10 bases fitting TRBD2. In germline, CDR1 is LGHDT, CDR2 YNNKEL (reference sequence). The length of the CDR3 is 15 residues. V trimming: 6 bases; J trimming: 6 bases; junction bases outside the gene matches: 7. The CDR3 is CASSPTGTSAGELFF. The CDR3 DNA follows: TGTGCCAGCAGTCCTACCGGGACTAGCGCCGGGGAGCTGTTTTTT.

This clonotype was picked up a small number of times. The chain couples TRBV12-3 or TRBV12-4 to TRBJ2-7, with TRBD1 matching over 12 bases. This CDR3 has 15 amino acids. Trimming cost V 2 bases and J 2 bases; bases outside gene matches: 1. The CDR3 sequence is CASSLRDRGPYEQYF. The CDR3 bases are TGTGCCAGCAGTTTACGGGACAGGGGGCCCTACGAGCAGTACTTC.

This clonotype appeared a few times. The V call is TRBV7-9, the J call TRBJ2-5; D is unresolved. Between the trimmed V and J ends, which lost 2 bases and 1 base, there was a span of 11 bases. The CDR3 extends over 15 amino acids. Germline CDR1 SEHNR, CDR2 FQNEAQ (reference sequence). CDR3 loop: CASSLKGRVQETQYF. CDR3 in DNA: TGTGCCAGCAGCTTAAAGGGAAGGGTCCAAGAGACCCAGTACTTC.

This clonotype has more than one count but fewer than ten. This chain uses TRBV4-3 with TRBJ2-7; 9 nucleotides align to TRBD1. Germline assignment: CDR1 LGHNA and CDR2 YSLEER. The CDR3 loop spans 15 amino acids. With 4 bases clipped from V and 6 bases from J, the junction kept 10 bases outside the gene matches. The CDR3 spells CASSPSGQGSFEQYF. The CDR3 DNA sequence: TGCGCCAGCAGCCCATCGGGACAGGGAAGTTTCGAGCAGTACTTC.

This chain uses TRBV12-3 or TRBV12-4 with TRBJ1-2, with 7 bases lining up with TRBD1. V lost 5 bases to trimming and J lost 4 bases; unmatched junction nucleotides: 7. The CDR3 sequence is 14 residues long. CDR3 nucleotide sequence: TGTGCCAGCAGTACCCCCGGACAGGTCTATGGCTACACCTTC. Encoded protein: CASSTPGQVYGYTF.

The sample holds a few counts of this clonotype. The V call is TRBV10-3, the J call TRBJ1-5; 8 nucleotides agree with TRBD1. Trimming took 2 bases from V and 5 from J; bases not matched to a gene: 2. The CDR3 has 14 amino acids. Germline assignment: CDR1 ENHRY and CDR2 SYGVKD. CDR3 in amino acids: CAISEDRGYQPQHF. The DNA for the CDR3 is TGTGCCATCAGTGAGGACAGGGGTTATCAGCCCCAGCATTTT.

V and J are TRBV29-1 and TRBJ2-1, with D possibly being TRBD1 or TRBD2 (6 bases each). The CDR3 contains 12 residues. Trimming shortened V by 3 bases and J by 6 bases, and 9 bases separated the two germline ends. Per germline, CDR1 SQVTM and CDR2 ANQGSEA. The CDR3 reads CSVDRGVNEQFF. CDR3 bases: TGCAGCGTTGATAGGGGGGTCAATGAGCAGTTCTTC.

The chain links TRBV6-5 to TRBJ1-4; 11 bases line up with TRBD1. The CDR3 covers 14 residues. Germline loops: CDR1 MNHEY, CDR2 SVGAGI. J was trimmed by 6 bases and V by 8 bases; bases with no gene match: 5. CDR3 protein: CASGWGQGDEKLFF. In DNA form, the CDR3 reads TGTGCCAGCGGTTGGGGACAGGGGGATGAAAAACTGTTTTTT.

This clonotype was detected once. This rearrangement joins TRBV27 to TRBJ2-5; D perhaps matches TRBD2 (7 bases). The CDR3 contains 14 residues. Between the trimmed V and J ends, which lost 6 bases and 4 bases, there was a span of 15 bases. The V gene's germline CDR1 is MNHEY and CDR2 SMNVEV (reference sequence). The CDR3 coding sequence is TGTGCCAGCAGGAGGGGGGGTAGCAGAGAGACCCAGTACTTC. This gives the protein CASRRGGSRETQYF.

The sample holds many counts of this clonotype. This rearrangement joins TRBV12-3 or TRBV12-4 to TRBJ2-1; 9 nucleotides match TRBD2. Trimming cost V 6 bases and J 8 bases; bases outside gene matches: 8. CDR3 size: 14 residues. DNA for the CDR3: TGTGCCAGCAGCCCGGCGGGGGGGCCCCATGAGCAGTTCTTC. It is translated as CASSPAGGPHEQFF.

The chain employs TRBV9 and TRBJ2-5; TRBD2 agrees at 10 bases. V trimming: 7 bases; J trimming: 5 bases; junction bases outside the gene matches: 11. The CDR3 is 15 amino acids. Germline V gene lookup returns CDR1 SGDLS and CDR2 YYNGEE. CDR3 nucleotides: TGTGCCAGCGTTAGAGGAGCGGGGGGGCCGGAGACCCAGTACTTC. It specifies CASVRGAGGPETQYF. The variable domain in full, with the rest retrieved from reference TRBV9 and TRBJ2-5, is DSGVTQTPKHLITATGQRVTLRCSPRSGDLSVYWYQQSLDQGLQFLIQYYNGEERAKGNILERFSAQQFPDLHSELNLSSLELGDSALYFCASVRGAGGPETQYFGPGTRLLVL.